Listed below are T cell receptor beta chains from one sample, sequenced in a study of blood T cell repertoires in COVID-19. TCRdb's copy holds only in-frame clones and misses some; the assay was immunoSEQ multiplex PCR. The sample consists of 400,000 or so clones, less than 95% of them appearing once. The sequenced sample consisted of PBMCs or T cells enriched from blood (not recorded which). The receptors derive from a man aged 18 to 30 who had recovered from COVID-19. Each CDR3 is given with its conserved first and last residue.

CDR3: CAWGLAGTGELFF; length: 13; V: TRBV30
CDR3: CASSPIDVRYTGIQPQHF; length: 18; V: TRBV7-6
CDR3: CASSSTSGSYEQYF; length: 14; V: TRBV5-4
CDR3: CASSGGGSYSNQPQHF; length: 16; V: TRBV2
CDR3: CASTQSNQPQHF; length: 12; V: TRBV28
CDR3: CASSLGTNDEQFF; length: 13; V: TRBV27
CDR3: CASSVDGSTADTQYF; length: 15; V: TRBV9
CDR3: CASSSIGAGNTIYF; length: 14; V: TRBV11-2
CDR3: CAWSNPGGAGAFF; length: 13; V: TRBV30
CDR3: CAWSTGRYQPQHF; length: 13; V: TRBV30
CDR3: CASSLVGDSNQPQHF; length: 15; V: TRBV7-2
CDR3: CASSPNGLGPYEQYF; length: 15; V: TRBV18
CDR3: CASSDVGSSGNTIYF; length: 15; V: TRBV9
CDR3: CASSAIKGFGTNRYEQYF; length: 18; V: TRBV27
CDR3: CASSGLAGPSYEQYF; length: 15; V: TRBV2
CDR3: CSVERAQGRYSNQPQHF; length: 17; V: TRBV29-1
CDR3: CASSLWTSGISYNEQFF; length: 17; V: TRBV5-1
CDR3: CASVNNPPYEQYF; length: 13; V: TRBV28
CDR3: CASSPTGGFNQPQHF; length: 15; V: TRBV27
CDR3: CASSARWGGILSPLHF; length: 16; V: TRBV28
CDR3: CASSLGGVNTEAFF; length: 14; V: TRBV5-6
CDR3: CASSYYPGHLSGNTIYF; length: 17; V: TRBV7-6
CDR3: CASSQDLAGVDTQYF; length: 15; V: TRBV4-1
CDR3: CASSGIGPPDTQYF; length: 14; V: TRBV2
CDR3: CANGARTEQVDGYTF; length: 15; V: TRBV6-5
CDR3: CASRGQYQGDQPQHF; length: 15; V: TRBV6-5
CDR3: CASRTHRGGTDTQYF; length: 15; V: TRBV6-5
CDR3: CASSLNPGYEQYF; length: 13; V: TRBV4-1
CDR3: CASSLAWGPTEAFF; length: 14; V: TRBV5-5
CDR3: CASSSTGREQYF; length: 12; V: TRBV11-3
CDR3: CASSDRGVRQFF; length: 12; V: TRBV5-4
CDR3: CASLQGDTPNQPQHF; length: 15; V: TRBV10-3
CDR3: CASSVNNRAEETQYF; length: 15; V: TRBV5-1
CDR3: CATSRETGANTEAFF; length: 15; V: TRBV15
CDR3: CASSFRTSGKHEQFF; length: 15; V: TRBV11-2
CDR3: CATSRGEVTGELFF; length: 14; V: TRBV15
CDR3: CASRGGADREAFF; length: 13; V: TRBV2
CDR3: CASSLDSRVYGYTF; length: 14; V: TRBV7-2
CDR3: CASSLLTSGSSYEQYF; length: 16; V: TRBV7-9